This entry lists 3 T cell receptor beta chains sequenced from one sample in a study of Tregs in tolerant kidney transplant recipients. Here immunoSEQ multiplex PCR was the method, and the copy in TCRdb shows in-frame clones only, minus some. Reported are approximately 52,000 clones; the ten largest clones contain around 0.91%. The source material was CD4+ T cells from blood, sampled before the transplant. All receptors come from a human donor who received a combined kidney and bone marrow transplant.

Turning to this clone: The read ends 3 residues shy of where the CDR3 ends; the end is completed using the germline J gene. V is TRBV20-1 and J is TRBJ2-7; no clear D. This CDR3 has 11 residues. V shed 4 bases and J shed 1 base, with 5 bases lying between them. Per the germline V gene, CDR1 is DFQATT and CDR2 is SNEGSKA (reference sequence). CDR3 loop: CSAKGSYEQYF. CDR3 bases read: TGCAGTGCTAAAGGGTCCTACGAG.

Concerning this clone itself: The read ends 3 residues before the CDR3 terminus; that terminus is restored from the germline J gene. The chain uses TRBV29-1 and TRBJ2-3, with 7 bases matching TRBD1. The CDR3 extends over 16 amino acids. Germline V gene sequence: CDR1 SQVTM, CDR2 ANQGSEA. J gave up 1 base and V 0 bases, and 7 bases lay outside the gene matches. CDR3 sequence: CSVEDPATGGTDTQYF. The sequenced part of the CDR3 DNA is TGCAGCGTTGAAGATCCCGCAACAGGGGGCACAGATACG.

As for this clone: The junction shows a germline mismatch at one end, possibly a read error. Partial CDR3 DNA: TGCGCCAGCAGCCTCAAAGCCGACGGGGAGACC. This codes for CASSLKADGET. The full CDR3 sequence reads CASSLKADGETQYF. J is TRBJ2-5 and V is TRBV4-2; D remains unclear. The sequenced fragment ends 3 residues before the CDR3 boundary, so the rest is inferred from the germline J gene. Per the germline V gene, CDR1 is LGHNA and CDR2 is YNFKEQ. The CDR3 spans 14 residues.